This is a list of T cell receptor beta chains from one sample in a study of tumor-infiltrating lymphocytes in primary liver carcinoma. TCRdb reprocessed the multiplex PCR reads via MiXCR and lists one record per CDR3 protein. In the table there are about 130,000 distinct CDR3 sequences, 64% of which are singletons. The sample consisted of liver tumor tissue from sampling region 3. These receptors were obtained from an older woman with primary liver carcinoma and hepatitis B virus infection. Each CDR3 is given with its conserved first and last residue. D genes are given only for firm matches. Size values are once, few and many counts, or a class for expanded clones, and some rows have none.

V	size	D	J	DNA	CDR3
TRBV12-3/TRBV12-4	many	TRBD2	TRBJ2-1	TGTGCCAGCAGTTCACCGACTAGCGGAGACAATGAGCAGTTCTTC	CASSSPTSGDNEQFF
TRBV10-2	many	NA	TRBJ2-7	TGCGCCAGCACGGATCCGGGATCAAGCTCCTCCTACGAGCAGTACTTC	CASTDPGSSSSYEQYF
TRBV10-3	NA	NA	TRBJ1-5	TGTGCCATCAGCCGGGCACTTAATCAGCCCCAGAATTTT	CAISRALNQPQNF
TRBV11-1	NA	NA	TRBJ2-2	TGTGCCAGTATCGCCCGGCCATTCCTAGTTAATACCGGGGAGCTGTTTTTT	CASIARPFLVNTGELFF
TRBV28	NA	NA	TRBJ1-3	TGTGCCAGCAGTTTTCGGGGGGTCCGAAGAAGGGGAGATGGAAACACCACATATTTT	CASSFRGVRRRGDGNTTYF
TRBV6-1	many	TRBD1	TRBJ1-4	TGTGCCAGCATTCTGGACAGGGGGCGGGAAAAACTGTTTTTT	CASILDRGREKLFF
TRBV20-1	NA	TRBD1	TRBJ1-2	TGCAGTGCTCCAGAGGGAGGTGGACAGGGGTATGGCTACACCTTC	CSAPEGGGQGYGYTF
TRBV4-1	few	NA	TRBJ2-2	TGCACCAGCAGCCGGTTGTTGCAGGGGAACACCGGGGAGCTGTTTTTT	CTSSRLLQGNTGELFF
TRBV4-2	NA	TRBD2	TRBJ2-1	TGTGCCAGCAGCCAACTTAGCGGGACTAGCGATCCAGGGAATGAGCAGTTTTTC	CASSQLSGTSDPGNEQFF
TRBV30	NA	NA	TRBJ2-1	TGTGCCTCAAGAAGAGGGTTTAGCTCCTACAATGAGCAGTTCTTC	CASRRGFSSYNEQFF
TRBV4-1	NA	NA	TRBJ1-2	TGCGCCAGCAGCCAAGATATTGGCGAATTGGGGTATGGCTACATCTTC	CASSQDIGELGYGYIF
TRBV12-5	NA	NA	TRBJ1-1	TGTACTAGTGGTCCCGGGACCGTGAACACTGAAGCTTTCTTT	CTSGPGTVNTEAFF
TRBV6-5	NA	NA	TRBJ1-2	TGTGCCAGCAGCGTGATCCGGACGGGCGGATACTATGGCTATACCTTC	CASSVIRTGGYYGYTF
TRBV11-3	NA	TRBD1	TRBJ2-1	TGTGCCAACGGCACAGGGGGCGTAAACAATGAGCAGTTCTTC	CANGTGGVNNEQFF
TRBV19	NA	NA	TRBJ1-2	TGTGCCAGTAGTATATCCAGCTATGGCTACACCTTC	CASSISSYGYTF
TRBV5-1	NA	TRBD2	TRBJ2-1	TGCGCCAGCAGCTCGGGGACTAGCAGCTACAATGAGCAGTTCTTC	CASSSGTSSYNEQFF
TRBV28	NA	NA	TRBJ2-1	TGTGCCAGCAGTCACGGGGCCTACAATGAGCAGCTCTTC	CASSHGAYNEQLF
TRBV11-2	NA	NA	TRBJ2-3	TGTGCCAGCAGCTTACATGGGACTGGAGTCACAGATACGCGATATTTT	CASSLHGTGVTDTRYF
TRBV7-9	NA	NA	TRBJ1-3	TGTGCCAGCAGCTTAGATTCACATGGAAACACCATATATTTT	CASSLDSHGNTIYF
TRBV11-2	few	TRBD2	TRBJ2-1	TGTGCCAGTAGCTCCCCGACTAGCGGGAGGGCCTCCGGCAATGAGCAGCTCTTC	CASSSPTSGRASGNEQLF
TRBV29-1	NA	NA	TRBJ2-7	TGCAGCGTTGATTCCGGTAGTCCTCCCTACTATCAGTACTTC	CSVDSGSPPYYQYF
TRBV10-3	many	NA	TRBJ2-7	TGTGCCATCAGTGAGTCGAAGGGGTACGAGCAGTACTTC	CAISESKGYEQYF
TRBV30	NA	TRBD1	TRBJ1-5	TGTGCCTGGGGCCGCGACAGGGAACCCCAGCATTTT	CAWGRDREPQHF
TRBV11-2	medium-sized	NA	TRBJ2-7	TGTGCCAGCAGCTTTGGGGGGGCCCCCTACGAGCAGTACTTC	CASSFGGAPYEQYF
TRBV2	few	NA	TRBJ1-5	TGTGCCAGCATGGCAGGTCCCAATCAGCCCCAGCATTTT	CASMAGPNQPQHF
TRBV11-2	NA	TRBD1	TRBJ2-2	TGTGCCAGCAGCCCGCGACAGGGGCGCGTTACCGGGGAGCCGTTTTTT	CASSPRQGRVTGEPFF
TRBV11-2	NA	NA	TRBJ2-2	TGTGCCAGCAGCTTAGGTACTTGGACCAACTGGGAGCTTTTTTTT	CASSLGTWTNWELFF
TRBV11-2	NA	NA	TRBJ1-2	TGTGCCAGCAACCCCGGGACACCGGAGGGGTTCTACGGCTACACCTTC	CASNPGTPEGFYGYTF
TRBV20-1	NA	NA	TRBJ2-3	TGCAGTGCGGACGGCCCGGAGGTCACAGATACGCAGTATTTT	CSADGPEVTDTQYF
TRBV5-1	NA	NA	TRBJ2-5	TGCGCCAAGGGCCAAGAGACCCAGTACTTC	CAKGQETQYF
TRBV29-1	NA	NA	TRBJ2-1	TGCAGCATACAAGACTCCTACAATGAGCAGTTATTC	CSIQDSYNEQLF
TRBV11-2	many	NA	TRBJ2-2	TGTGCCAGCAGCTTATCCCTGTGGGGGGCGAACACCGGGGAGCTGTTTTTT	CASSLSLWGANTGELFF
TRBV4-2	many	TRBD1	TRBJ2-5	TGTGCCAGCAGCCAAGGAAGGCTGGGACAGCGAGAGACCCAGTACTTC	CASSQGRLGQRETQYF
TRBV24-1	few	NA	TRBJ2-1	TGTGCCACCAGTGAGGTTGGCGGAGGATACAATGAGCAGTTCTTC	CATSEVGGGYNEQFF
TRBV30	NA	TRBD1	TRBJ2-1	TGTGTCTGGAAAATCCCGGGACAGGGGAACAATGAGCAATTCTTC	CVWKIPGQGNNEQFF
TRBV7-9	few	TRBD2	TRBJ2-3	TGTGCCAGCAGCTTATCTAGCGGGAGCACAGATACGCAGTATTTT	CASSLSSGSTDTQYF
TRBV11-2	NA	NA	TRBJ1-5	TGTGCCAGCAGCACCCAACTAGCGGGAGGGGGTACGCAGCATTTT	CASSTQLAGGGTQHF
TRBV11-2	medium-sized	NA	TRBJ1-1	TGTGCCAGCAGCTTGGGTGGGGGGTCCGAAGCTTTCTTT	CASSLGGGSEAFF
TRBV7-9	many	NA	TRBJ1-5	TGTGCCAGCAGCTTAGAAGGGGTGAAACAGCCCCAGCATTTT	CASSLEGVKQPQHF
TRBV11-3	NA	TRBD2	TRBJ2-1	TGTGCCAACAGCTTACTAGCGGAGGATTACAATGAGCACTTCTTC	CANSLLAEDYNEHFF
TRBV11-3	NA	NA	TRBJ2-3	TGTGCCAGCATACGAACAGATACGCAGTATTTT	CASIRTDTQYF
TRBV29-1	NA	TRBD1	TRBJ1-2	TGCAGCGTCCTCCGGGACAGGGGATCTGTTTCGAGTGGCTACACCTTC	CSVLRDRGSVSSGYTF
TRBV6-5	once	NA	TRBJ2-3	TGTACCAGCAGTTACCAACAGGGATCGCAGTATTTT	CTSSYQQGSQYF
TRBV28	NA	NA	TRBJ1-2	TGTGCCAGCAGTTTACCTGCGAGGGGGGCGAGTGGCTACACCTTC	CASSLPARGASGYTF
TRBV29-1	NA	NA	TRBJ1-1	TGCAGCGTGGCGGGACGGCTCATGAACACTGAGGCTTTCTTT	CSVAGRLMNTEAFF
TRBV7-9	NA	NA	TRBJ1-1	TGTGCCAGTAGCTTAGTTGTGGCTATGAACACTGAAGCTCTCTTT	CASSLVVAMNTEALF
TRBV6-6	NA	NA	TRBJ1-2	TGTGCCAGCACTAGAAACTGTGGCTACACCTTC	CASTRNCGYTF
TRBV5-1	NA	NA	TRBJ1-1	TGCGCCAGCAGCCTAGCAAATCCTAACATTGAAGCTTTCTTT	CASSLANPNIEAFF
TRBV6-2/TRBV6-3	NA	NA	TRBJ2-7	TGTACCAGCAGTTATATGAACGAGCAGTACTTC	CTSSYMNEQYF
TRBV11-1	NA	TRBD2	TRBJ2-2	TGTGCCAGCAGCTTGGGACTAGCGGCTACCTGGGAGCTGTTATTT	CASSLGLAATWELLF
TRBV29-1	few	NA	TRBJ2-2	TGCAGCGTTGAAGACAGGACTTACACCGGGGAGCTGTTTTTT	CSVEDRTYTGELFF
TRBV28	many	NA	TRBJ1-1	TGTGCCAGCAGTACCGCGTACACTGAAGCTTTCTTT	CASSTAYTEAFF
TRBV4-2	NA	NA	TRBJ2-7	TGTGTCAGCAGCCAGAGAAGCAGGGAGGCCTACGAGCAGTACTTC	CVSSQRSREAYEQYF
TRBV11-3	medium-sized	TRBD1	TRBJ2-7	TGTGCCAGCAGCCCGCGGGACAGGAACTACGAGCAGTACTTC	CASSPRDRNYEQYF